This T cell receptor beta chain was identified during a study of human thymus T cells. General study findings and limits: Thymic repertoires of unrelated individuals were reported in related research to overlap highly. An apparent bias in V and J gene usage was seen in thymic and blood repertoires.

About this clone itself: What it recognizes is unknown.

Thymic samples were excised during corrective heart operations. Donors were healthy Finnish babies undergoing corrective operations for congenital heart defects. Libraries were prepared by immunoSEQ multiplex PCR; TCRdb keeps only in-frame clonotypes and omits some of them. The data contain roughly 130,000 clones, over 85% of them singletons. Source material: thymus tissue. This receptor was obtained from a boy in the first two years of life with a congenital heart defect but otherwise immunologically healthy.

CDR3 protein: CATSRDRGQEPLANEKLFF. CDR3 nucleotide sequence: TGTGCCACCAGCAGAGATAGAGGACAGGAGCCCCTGGCTAATGAAAAACTGTTTTTT. The rearrangement uses TRBV15 and TRBJ1-4; 7 positions match TRBD1. V lost 0 bases to trimming and J lost 3 bases; unmatched junction nucleotides: 13. CDR3 length: 19 amino acids. Germline V gene data show CDR1 as LNHNV and CDR2 as YYDKDF (reference sequence).